This T cell receptor beta chain came from a study of monozygotic twins with inflammatory bowel disease. About this clonotype itself: As yet, its antigen is unknown.

There were about 3,800 ng of total RNA used for each TCR library. TCRdb reprocessed the 5' RACE reads and reports one entry per CDR3 protein, with no DNA. This sample contains fewer than 450,000 distinct CDR3 sequences. Study-wide results and limits: Patient repertoire variability may have increased through differing immunosuppressive treatments.

The V gene's germline CDR1 is SEHNR and CDR2 FQNEAQ (reference sequence). This CDR3 has 15 amino acids. This sequence was found in a human donor with ulcerative colitis or Crohn's disease, or a healthy co-twin of an affected twin (not recorded which). This chain connects TRBV7-9 to TRBJ2-1; as DNA is missing, the TRBD1 call by TCRdb cannot be tested. Sequencing used blood. CDR3 loop: CASSLAGQIYNEQFF.